One and the same sample provided the 14 T cell receptor beta chains below, sequenced in a study of shared clonotypes between healthy human individuals. Repertoires were generated with immunoSEQ multiplex PCR, while TCRdb's copy carries only in-frame clones and drops some. The profile shows more than 550,000 clones, roughly 87% of them singletons. The sequencing sample was made of memory CD8+ T cells from PBMCs. Documented subset: CD45RO+ cells pooled with CCR7-negative TemRA cells. These receptor sequences come from a man between 18 and 35 years old in good health. Some clones in this sample may be carry-over from other donors' samples.

The rearrangement uses TRBV27 and TRBJ1-5; the D gene is possibly TRBD1 (5 bases). The germline V gene encodes CDR1 MNHEY and CDR2 SMNVEV (reference sequence). The length of the CDR3 is 15 residues. The V gene lost 5 bases and the J gene lost 2 bases, with 13 bases spanning the gap. The DNA of the CDR3 is TGTGCCAGCAGTGGAGGGGCCCGGGGCAATCAGCCCCAGCATTTT. Translating gives CASSGGARGNQPQHF.

V usage is TRBV7-9 and J usage is TRBJ2-6, with D perhaps matching TRBD2 (5 bases). CDR1 is SEHNR, CDR2 FQNEAQ, per germline (reference sequence). The CDR3 sequence is 17 residues long. The V and J ends lost 2 bases and 4 bases respectively, with 15 bases between them. CDR3 coding DNA: TGTGCCAGCAGCTTAAGGTCGGTGCGGGCCGGGGCCAACGTCCTGACTTTC. The encoded protein is CASSLRSVRAGANVLTF.

The chain has TRBV27 and TRBJ2-7; D is possibly TRBD2 (6 bases). This CDR3 has 14 residues. V lost 7 bases to trimming and J lost 0 bases, with 13 bases between them. Germline V lookup: CDR1 MNHEY, CDR2 SMNVEV (reference sequence). The CDR3 DNA is TGTGCCAGCAAGCTAGGAGGGACCTCCTACGAGCAGTACTTC. This codes for CASKLGGTSYEQYF.

This rearrangement joins TRBV28 to TRBJ2-5, with TRBD1 identical over 7 bases. V gave up 6 bases and J gave up 5 bases; unmatched junction bases: 9. The CDR3 extends over 14 amino acids. Germline V gene sequence: CDR1 MDHEN, CDR2 SYDVKM. CDR3 protein: CASSLGTVWETQYF. CDR3 sequence (DNA): TGTGCCAGCAGCCTTGGGACAGTCTGGGAGACCCAGTACTTC.

The V gene is TRBV2, the J gene TRBJ2-3; D may be TRBD1 (6 bases). CDR1 and CDR2 from the germline V gene are SNHLY and FYNNEI. Trimming took 3 bases from V and 1 from J, leaving 17 bases between them. The CDR3 contains 17 residues. The CDR3 bases are TGTGCCAGCAGTGAGCGGACAGCTCTACCACGCACAGATACGCAGTATTTT. This gives the protein CASSERTALPRTDTQYF.

Remarks on this clone: The junction and the germline gene differ at one end; a read error may be behind it. The chain uses TRBV6-5 and TRBJ2-1; weak D call: TRBD1 (6 bases). The length of the CDR3 is 16 residues. CDR1 MNHEY and CDR2 SVGAGI come from the germline V gene. The CDR3 sequence: CASTYLGRGSYNEQFF. The CDR3 DNA sequence: TGTGCCAGCACTTACCTAGGCAGGGGCTCCTACAATGAGCAGTTCTTC.

This clone was observed once. The chain links TRBV27 to TRBJ1-1; D is possibly TRBD1 (6 bases). The CDR3 is made up of 15 amino acids. Germline V gives CDR1 MNHEY, CDR2 SMNVEV (reference sequence). The V end lost 0 bases, the J end lost 0 bases, and 8 bases lay between the germline ends. The CDR3 sequence: CASSLSRTVNTEAFF. The CDR3 DNA sequence: TGTGCCAGCAGTTTATCGCGGACAGTGAACACTGAAGCTTTCTTT.

This rearrangement joins TRBV27 to TRBJ1-1; 8 nucleotides match TRBD1. Looked up from germline, CDR1 is MNHEY and CDR2 is SMNVEV (reference sequence). V shed 5 bases, J shed 3 bases, and the junction held 5 bases outside the gene matches. The CDR3 totals 14 residues. The CDR3 sequence: CASSGNRGDTEAFF. The CDR3 DNA sequence: TGTGCCAGCAGTGGGAACAGGGGGGACACTGAAGCTTTCTTT.

The sample holds a few counts of this clone. The chain joins TRBV5-1 to TRBJ1-2; D possibly corresponds to TRBD1 (5 bases). The CDR3 is 16 residues long. Trimming pared 0 bases from V and 7 bases from J, leaving 19 bases between. Germline loops: CDR1 SGHRS, CDR2 YFSETQ. The chain's CDR3 is CASSLGQRTGIGGYTF. CDR3 in DNA: TGCGCCAGCAGCTTGGGACAGCGGACGGGTATTGGTGGCTACACCTTC.

The genes are TRBV28 and TRBJ2-7; 7 nucleotides line up with TRBD1. CDR1 and CDR2 from the germline V gene are MDHEN and SYDVKM. V was pared by 4 bases and J by 1 base, with 16 bases of the junction left unmatched. The CDR3 sequence is 18 residues long. CDR3 DNA: TGTGCCAGCAGTTACACACCGAACAGGGGACCCACTTCCTACGAGCAGTACTTC. Amino acids: CASSYTPNRGPTSYEQYF.

The genes are TRBV29-1 and TRBJ1-2; D remains ambiguous. The germline V gene encodes CDR1 SQVTM and CDR2 ANQGSEA. The CDR3 spans 12 residues. Trimming took 4 bases from V and 6 from J, leaving 12 bases between them. The CDR3 nucleotides read TGCAGCGTTGTTAGGGCAGATGATGGCTACACCTTC. Protein sequence: CSVVRADDGYTF.

This sequence joins TRBV6-1 and TRBJ2-3, with 8 nucleotides matching TRBD2. CDR3 size: 14 residues. Germline lookup yields CDR1 MNHNS and CDR2 SASEGT. V was clipped by 3 bases and J by 2 bases; unmatched bases: 1. The chain's CDR3 is CASSDGRATDTQYF. The DNA for the CDR3 is TGTGCCAGCAGTGACGGGAGGGCCACAGATACGCAGTATTTT.

In its sample, this clone was seen many times. The chain has TRBV11-1 and TRBJ2-5; D unresolved. The ends were cut back, 5 bases at V and 2 bases at J, with 15 bases in the middle. The germline CDR1 and CDR2 sequences are SGHAT and FQDESV (reference sequence). The CDR3 runs 15 residues. The CDR3 loop reads CASSPHPEEQETQYF. The DNA of the CDR3 is TGTGCCAGCAGCCCCCACCCAGAGGAACAAGAGACCCAGTACTTC.

The chain recombines TRBV5-1 with TRBJ2-3; D unclear. The CDR3 has 12 amino acids. V lost 7 bases, J lost 6 bases, and 12 bases lay in between. CDR1 and CDR2 from the germline V gene are SGHRS and YFSETQ. The CDR3 protein is CASYLEQDTQYF. CDR3 coding DNA: TGCGCCAGCTACCTAGAGCAGGATACGCAGTATTTT. The whole variable domain, filled in from reference TRBV5-1 and TRBJ2-3, reads KAGVTQTPRYLIKTRGQQVTLSCSPISGHRSVSWYQQTPGQGLQFLFEYFSETQRNKGNFPGRFSGRQFSNSRSEMNVSTLELGDSALYLCASYLEQDTQYFGPGTRLTVL.